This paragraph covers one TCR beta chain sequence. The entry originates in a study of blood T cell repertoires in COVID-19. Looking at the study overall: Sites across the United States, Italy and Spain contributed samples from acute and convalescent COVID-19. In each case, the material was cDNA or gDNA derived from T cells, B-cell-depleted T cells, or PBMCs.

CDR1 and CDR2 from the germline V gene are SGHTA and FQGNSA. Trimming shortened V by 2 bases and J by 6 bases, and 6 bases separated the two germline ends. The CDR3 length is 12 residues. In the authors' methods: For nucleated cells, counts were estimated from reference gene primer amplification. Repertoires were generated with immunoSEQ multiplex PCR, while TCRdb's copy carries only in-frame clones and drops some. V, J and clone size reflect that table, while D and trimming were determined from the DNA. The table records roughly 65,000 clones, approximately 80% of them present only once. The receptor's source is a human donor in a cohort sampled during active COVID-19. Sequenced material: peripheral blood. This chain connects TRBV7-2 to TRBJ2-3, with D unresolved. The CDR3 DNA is TGTGCCAGCAGCTTACTTCCGGATACGCAGTATTTT. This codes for CASSLLPDTQYF.